A selection of T cell receptor beta chains follows, all from one sample in a study of T cell repertoires in cytomegalovirus infection. TCRdb reprocessed the reads via MiXCR and lists one record per CDR3 protein. The sample gives 210,000 or so distinct CDR3 sequences, 6% to 8% of which show up once; 6.5% is in the top ten. What was sequenced was PBMCs. The receptors derive from a human donor in good health (CMV status not recorded). Some clones in this sample may be carry-over from other donors' samples. CDR3s include the opening cysteine and the closing phenylalanine or tryptophan. The D gene is left open where the match is weak. Clone size is stated in some rows and not others, as once, few, many or a class when expanded.

d_call,v_call,j_call,clone_size,cdr3_aa,cdr3_nt
TRBD1,TRBV20-1,TRBJ2-7,NA,CSQEDRGSYEQYF,TGCAGTCAAGAAGACAGGGGCTCCTACGAGCAGTACTTC
NA,TRBV27,TRBJ1-5,NA,CASTSAGGGQPQHF,TGTGCCAGCACCTCCGCGGGGGGCGGACAGCCCCAGCATTTT
NA,TRBV7-2,TRBJ1-3,many,CASSLGTSILGNTIYF,TGTGCCAGCAGCTTAGGGACATCGATATTAGGAAACACCATATATTTT
NA,TRBV20-1,TRBJ1-1,few,CSARLNRVLETEAFF,TGCAGTGCTAGGCTCAACAGGGTGTTGGAAACTGAAGCTTTCTTT
NA,TRBV9,TRBJ1-1,NA,CASSVAPSTEAFF,TGTGCCAGCAGCGTCGCCCCTAGCACTGAAGCTTTCTTT
NA,TRBV2,TRBJ1-2,few,CASRLGTNYGYTF,TGTGCCAGCAGACTGGGGACCAACTATGGCTACACCTTC
NA,TRBV4-1,TRBJ1-1,NA,CASSQDLVVTEAFF,TGCGCCAGCAGCCAAGATTTGGTAGTCACTGAAGCTTTCTTT
NA,TRBV12-5,TRBJ1-4,few,CASGLENEKLFF,TGTGCTAGTGGTTTGGAGAATGAAAAACTGTTTTTT
TRBD2,TRBV12-3/TRBV12-4,TRBJ2-7,few,CASRVAGSSYEQYF,TGTGCCAGTAGGGTAGCGGGAAGCTCCTACGAGCAGTACTTC
NA,TRBV20-1,TRBJ2-7,many,CSAYSSSSYEQYF,TGCAGTGCTTACAGTAGTAGCTCCTACGAGCAGTACTTC
NA,TRBV11-3,TRBJ2-2,many,CASSQGDVTGELFF,TGTGCCAGCAGCCAAGGGGATGTGACCGGGGAGCTGTTTTTT
TRBD2,TRBV7-2,TRBJ2-1,many,CASSSSGGASGEQFF,TGTGCCAGCAGTTCTAGCGGGGGGGCCTCCGGGGAGCAGTTCTTC
NA,TRBV12-3/TRBV12-4,TRBJ1-6,few,CASSLTDGGSPLHF,TGTGCCAGCAGCTTAACTGATGGGGGTTCACCCCTCCACTTT
TRBD1,TRBV20-1,TRBJ2-5,many,CSANPDRGQETQYF,TGCAGTGCCAACCCGGACAGGGGGCAGGAGACCCAGTACTTC
NA,TRBV5-4,TRBJ2-3,many,CASRKGTERRDTQYF,TGTGCCAGCAGGAAAGGGACGGAACGAAGGGATACGCAGTATTTT
TRBD2,TRBV7-3,TRBJ2-3,NA,CASNPGGGQTDTQYF,TGTGCCAGCAACCCAGGCGGGGGGCAAACAGATACGCAGTATTTT
NA,TRBV29-1,TRBJ1-3,few,CSATQPSGNTIYF,TGCAGCGCAACACAGCCCTCTGGAAACACCATATATTTT
NA,TRBV7-9,TRBJ2-3,NA,CAGDTQYF,TGTGCCGGAGATACGCAGTATTTT
TRBD2,TRBV12-3/TRBV12-4,TRBJ2-5,many,CASTSGGASETQYF,TGTGCCAGCACGAGCGGGGGGGCCAGTGAGACCCAGTACTTC
NA,TRBV5-1,TRBJ1-6,NA,CASSTRTISLNSPLHF,TGCGCCAGCAGCACCCGGACAATTTCACTCAATTCACCCCTCCACTTT
TRBD1,TRBV27,TRBJ2-1,many,CASSLSTGGQGVRYEQFF,TGTGCCAGCAGTTTATCGACAGGGGGCCAGGGGGTACGTTATGAGCAGTTCTTC
NA,TRBV29-1,TRBJ2-3,many,CSVGFGEGADTQYF,TGCAGCGTTGGATTCGGGGAAGGGGCAGATACGCAGTATTTT
NA,TRBV19,TRBJ1-3,NA,CASASGNTIYF,TGTGCCAGCGCGTCTGGAAACACCATATATTTT
TRBD1,TRBV12-3/TRBV12-4,TRBJ1-4,many,CASSPDRAVYEKLFF,TGTGCCAGCAGTCCAGACAGGGCGGTTTATGAAAAACTGTTTTTT
NA,TRBV29-1,TRBJ1-3,many,CSVEDRPGLADTIYF,TGCAGCGTTGAAGACCGTCCGGGTCTGGCAGACACCATATATTTT
NA,TRBV7-6,TRBJ1-1,many,CASSLFNSRGGITEAFF,TGTGCCAGCAGCTTATTTAACTCACGGGGAGGGATCACTGAAGCTTTCTTT
TRBD2,TRBV28,TRBJ2-1,many,CASSLGSGGARRNEQFF,TGTGCCAGCAGTTTGGGAAGCGGGGGGGCTAGACGCAATGAGCAGTTCTTC
TRBD1,TRBV4-2,TRBJ2-2,many,CASSPDRGRAGELFF,TGTGCCAGCAGCCCTGACAGGGGAAGAGCCGGGGAGCTGTTTTTT